What follows are 32 T cell receptor beta chains derived from one specimen sequenced in a study of cytomegalovirus exposure and HLA in healthy donors. TCRdb's table, derived via immunoSEQ multiplex PCR, lists solely in-frame clones and lacks some. The data show some 150,000 clones, approximately 88% seen once. The sample taken for sequencing was PBMCs. The receptors here all came from a man aged 18-30 years in good health and CMV-seropositive.

Concerning this clone: The identical CDR3 is also encoded by other nucleotide sequences in the sample. V usage is TRBV27 and J usage is TRBJ2-7; no clear D. The CDR3 spans 13 residues. Germline CDR1 and CDR2: MNHEY and SMNVEV (reference sequence). Trimming shortened V by 0 bases and J by 3 bases, and 6 bases separated the two germline ends. The CDR3 here is CASSLSSGYEQYF. The CDR3 DNA reads TGTGCCAGCAGTTTATCCTCGGGCTACGAGCAGTACTTC.

This clone showed up just once. The rearrangement links TRBV6-5 to TRBJ1-2; D is possibly TRBD1 (5 bases). The CDR3 sequence is 12 residues long. V lost 4 bases and J lost 5, with 8 bases in between. CDR1 and CDR2 from the germline V gene are MNHEY and SVGAGI. The CDR3 DNA sequence: TGTGCCAGCAGTTCACGACAGTATGGCTACACCTTC. This translates into CASSSRQYGYTF.

In its sample, this clone was seen once. The CDR3 nucleotides are TGTGCCAGCACTCCGACCAGGGGTGCAGGGTCCAACGAGCAGTACTTC. Protein sequence: CASTPTRGAGSNEQYF. J is TRBJ2-7 and V is TRBV5-4; the D gene is possibly TRBD1 (6 bases). The V gene lost 6 bases and the J gene lost 5 bases, with 24 bases spanning the gap. Germline V gene data show CDR1 as SGHNT and CDR2 as YYREEE (reference sequence). The CDR3 has 16 residues.

This chain connects TRBV10-3 to TRBJ1-2, with D hard to call. This CDR3 comprises 12 residues. Germline assignment: CDR1 ENHRY and CDR2 SYGVKD. V dropped 3 bases and J dropped 2 bases, with 4 bases sitting between them. The CDR3 sequence: CAISDRNYGYTF. The CDR3 nucleotides are TGTGCCATCAGTGACAGAAACTATGGCTACACCTTC.

This chain connects TRBV5-1 to TRBJ1-1; tentatively, D is TRBD1 (5 bases). The CDR3 sequence is 15 residues long. Trimming cost V 1 base and J 9 bases, with 19 bases left between them. CDR1 and CDR2 (germline): SGHRS, YFSETQ. The CDR3 DNA reads TGCGCCAGCAGCTTGTCCGGAGGGGAGGCTTCTAAAGCTTTCTTT. This encodes CASSLSGGEASKAFF. Together with reference TRBV5-1 and TRBJ1-1, the CDR3 gives the full variable domain: KAGVTQTPRYLIKTRGQQVTLSCSPISGHRSVSWYQQTPGQGLQFLFEYFSETQRNKGNFPGRFSGRQFSNSRSEMNVSTLELGDSALYLCASSLSGGEASKAFFGQGTRLTVV.

CDR3 loop: CASSSRQGATETQYF. Written as DNA, the CDR3 is TGTGCCAGCAGTTCACGACAGGGGGCTACGGAGACCCAGTACTTC. This chain links TRBV28 with TRBJ2-5, with 10 bases lining up with TRBD1. V shed 4 bases, J shed 5 bases, and the junction held 7 bases outside the gene matches. This CDR3 has 15 residues. Germline V lookup: CDR1 MDHEN, CDR2 SYDVKM.

In this sample, this clone turned up once. The rearrangement uses TRBV19 and TRBJ2-1; the D gene is possibly TRBD1 (6 bases). From germline, CDR1 is LNHDA and CDR2 SQIVND (reference sequence). The V and J ends lost 0 bases and 5 bases respectively, with 14 bases between them. The CDR3 sequence is 16 residues long. CDR3 sequence reads: CASSIDLRGVNNEQFF. The DNA for the CDR3 is TGTGCCAGTAGTATAGATCTCAGGGGCGTCAACAATGAGCAGTTCTTC.

The CDR3 here is CASSTRTSGVFYEQYF. DNA of the CDR3: TGTGCCAGCAGTACTCGGACTAGCGGGGTTTTCTACGAGCAGTACTTC. The chain carries TRBV6-6 and TRBJ2-7, with TRBD2 matching over 12 bases. The germline V gene encodes CDR1 MNHNY and CDR2 SVGAGI (reference sequence). The V gene end was trimmed by 5 bases and the J gene end by 3 bases; junction bases not matched to a gene: 8. The CDR3 is 16 amino acids.

The J gene is TRBJ2-7, the V gene TRBV11-2; 11 bases agree with TRBD2. V shed 9 bases and J 7 bases; nucleotides not matched to a gene: 14. CDR1 is SGHAT, CDR2 FQNNGV, per germline. This CDR3 contains 15 residues. CDR3 sequence: CASRLAGSGAGEQYF. The CDR3 region has the DNA TGTGCCAGTCGACTAGCGGGATCGGGAGCGGGAGAGCAGTACTTC.

V gene TRBV5-5 combines with J gene TRBJ1-2; TRBD1 agrees at 7 bases. This CDR3 contains 13 residues. The V segment lost 3 bases and the J segment 6 bases; nucleotides outside the gene matches: 5. Germline-derived CDR1 and CDR2 are SGHKS and YYEKEE (reference sequence). CDR3 bases: TGTGCCAGCAGCTACCGGACAGGCGATGGCTACACCTTC. It is translated as CASSYRTGDGYTF.

The chain recombines TRBV5-4 with TRBJ1-1; D is uncertain. Looked up from germline, CDR1 is SGHNT and CDR2 is YYREEE (reference sequence). The CDR3 is 14 residues long. Trimming took off 1 base at V and 3 bases at J, with 10 bases between the two ends. The CDR3 region is CASSLNEAYTEAFF. The CDR3 region has the DNA TGTGCCAGCAGCTTGAACGAGGCATACACTGAAGCTTTCTTT.

Turning to this clone: Other DNA sequences from this sample encode an identical CDR3 as well. The J gene is TRBJ2-7, the V gene TRBV5-1, with 7 nucleotides matching TRBD1. V shed 0 bases and J 0 bases; nucleotides not matched to a gene: 0. From germline, CDR1 is SGHRS and CDR2 YFSETQ. This CDR3 is built from 14 residues. CDR3 nucleotides: TGCGCCAGCAGCTTGGGACAGGGCTCCTACGAGCAGTACTTC. It specifies CASSLGQGSYEQYF.

The chain carries TRBV2 and TRBJ1-5; no clear D gene. Trimming removed 3 bases at V and 3 bases at J, with 12 bases between. The CDR3 runs 15 residues. Germline values: CDR1 SNHLY, CDR2 FYNNEI. CDR3 amino acids: CASSDGFGNNQPQHF. The CDR3 DNA follows: TGTGCCAGCAGTGACGGTTTCGGGAACAATCAGCCCCAGCATTTT.

The J gene is TRBJ1-1, the V gene TRBV6-5; D gene ambiguous. This CDR3 has 13 amino acids. Germline CDR1 reads MNHEY; CDR2 reads SVGAGI. V lost 6 bases to trimming and J lost 0 bases, with 8 bases between them. The CDR3 region is CASSLDMNTEAFF. DNA for the CDR3: TGTGCCAGCAGCCTTGACATGAACACTGAAGCTTTCTTT.

The gene calls are TRBV28 and TRBJ1-6, with D tentatively TRBD1 (5 bases). CDR1 and CDR2 from the germline V gene are MDHEN and SYDVKM. The CDR3 is made up of 13 amino acids. V lost 10 bases and J lost 10, with 17 bases in between. The CDR3 spells CATLGTFGSPLHF. Here the CDR3 DNA reads TGTGCCACCCTGGGGACTTTTGGCTCACCCCTCCACTTT.

This sequence joins TRBV7-9 and TRBJ2-7; D may be TRBD2 (5 bases). The CDR3 runs to 15 residues. The germline gives CDR1 SEHNR, CDR2 FQNEAQ (reference sequence). V gave up 5 bases and J gave up 2 bases, with 16 bases separating them. For the CDR3, the DNA is TGTGCCAGCAGCCCGTTGGGCGGGCAGACCTACGAGCAGTACTTC. This gives the protein CASSPLGGQTYEQYF. Complete variable domain (other parts from reference TRBV7-9 and TRBJ2-7): DTGVSQNPRHKITKRGQNVTFRCDPISEHNRLYWYRQTLGQGPEFLTYFQNEAQLEKSRLLSDRFSAERPKGSFSTLEIQRTEQGDSAMYLCASSPLGGQTYEQYFGPGTRLTVT.

The chain employs TRBV30 and TRBJ2-5, with 7 bases aligning to TRBD2. The CDR3 consists of 15 residues. V lost 4 bases to trimming and J lost 3 bases; unmatched junction nucleotides: 11. CDR1 and CDR2 from the germline V gene are GTSNPN and SVGIG (reference sequence). The CDR3 region has the DNA TGTGCCTGGATTTTACGGGGAGGGCGCGAAGAGACCCAGTACTTC. Protein product: CAWILRGGREETQYF.

The chain links TRBV5-4 to TRBJ1-5; 11 bases agree with TRBD1. V lost 0 bases to trimming and J lost 2 bases; unmatched junction nucleotides: 1. CDR3 length: 16 residues. CDR1 and CDR2 from the germline V gene are SGHNT and YYREEE (reference sequence). DNA for the CDR3: TGTGCCAGCAGCTTGGAGGGACAGGGGGGCAATCAGCCCCAGCATTTT. Translation gives CASSLEGQGGNQPQHF. Drawing the rest from reference TRBV5-4 and TRBJ1-5, the complete variable domain is ETGVTQSPTHLIKTRGQQVTLRCSSQSGHNTVSWYQQALGQGPQFIFQYYREEENGRGNFPPRFSGLQFPNYSSELNVNALELDDSALYLCASSLEGQGGNQPQHFGDGTRLSIL.

This chain links TRBV30 with TRBJ1-5; D unresolved. The germline V and J ends were trimmed by 5 bases and 5 bases, with 16 bases remaining between them. The CDR3 runs to 14 residues. Per germline, CDR1 GTSNPN and CDR2 SVGIG (reference sequence). The CDR3 spells CAWAPGALHQPQHF. The DNA for the CDR3 is TGTGCCTGGGCCCCGGGAGCACTTCATCAGCCCCAGCATTTT.

The rearrangement links TRBV6-5 to TRBJ2-3, with TRBD2 matching 8 bases. The V gene's germline CDR1 is MNHEY and CDR2 SVGAGI. V was pared by 2 bases and J by 4 bases, with 5 bases of the junction left unmatched. The length of the CDR3 is 15 residues. The CDR3 region is CASSYGAGVADTQYF. CDR3 in DNA: TGTGCCAGCAGTTACGGAGCGGGAGTAGCAGATACGCAGTATTTT.

The chain has TRBV5-4 and TRBJ1-5; TRBD1 is a possible D gene (5 bases). Germline V gene lookup returns CDR1 SGHNT and CDR2 YYREEE (reference sequence). There are 16 residues in the CDR3. Trimming pared 0 bases from V and 1 base from J, leaving 11 bases between. CDR3 sequence: CASSLGGGRSNQPQHF. The CDR3 region has the DNA TGTGCCAGCAGCTTGGGGGGGGGTCGGAGCAATCAGCCCCAGCATTTT.

V and J are TRBV11-2 and TRBJ2-7; 7 positions match TRBD1. The CDR3 has 12 amino acids. The J segment lost 5 bases and the V segment lost 5 bases, leaving 3 bases of the junction unmatched. Germline lookup yields CDR1 SGHAT and CDR2 FQNNGV. CDR3 nucleotide sequence: TGTGCCAGCAGCGCGACAGGGAACGAGCAGTACTTC. Translation gives CASSATGNEQYF.

The J gene is TRBJ1-2, the V gene TRBV7-2; D may be TRBD1 (5 bases). This CDR3 has 13 amino acids. Germline-derived CDR1 and CDR2 are SGHTA and FQGNSA. V lost 2 bases and J 5 bases, leaving 9 bases between the germline ends. CDR3 sequence (DNA): TGTGCCAGCAGCTTATTGACAGAGTATGGCTACACCTTC. Residues: CASSLLTEYGYTF.

This sequence joins TRBV9 and TRBJ2-5, with 9 bases that match TRBD2. The V segment lost 0 bases and the J segment 1 base; nucleotides outside the gene matches: 4. The CDR3 spans 16 residues. Germline values: CDR1 SGDLS, CDR2 YYNGEE. The CDR3 region has the DNA TGTGCCAGCAGCGTAGAGAGCGGGAGGTTCCAAGAGACCCAGTACTTC. Amino acids: CASSVESGRFQETQYF.

The rearrangement uses TRBV6-5 and TRBJ2-3; D unclear. The CDR3 runs to 14 residues. Trimming shortened V by 4 bases and J by 1 base, and 9 bases separated the two germline ends. Germline lookup yields CDR1 MNHEY and CDR2 SVGAGI. CDR3 nucleotides: TGTGCCAGCAGTTCATACATGGGCACAGATACGCAGTATTTT. Translating gives CASSSYMGTDTQYF.

The chain joins TRBV5-1 to TRBJ2-3, with D hard to call. CDR1 and CDR2 (germline): SGHRS, YFSETQ. The V and J ends lost 0 bases and 5 bases respectively, with 10 bases between them. The CDR3 is made up of 14 amino acids. DNA for the CDR3: TGCGCCAGCAGCTTGGAACGTTACGGAGATACGCAGTATTTT. This translates into CASSLERYGDTQYF. Full variable domain (rest looked up from reference TRBV5-1 and TRBJ2-3): KAGVTQTPRYLIKTRGQQVTLSCSPISGHRSVSWYQQTPGQGLQFLFEYFSETQRNKGNFPGRFSGRQFSNSRSEMNVSTLELGDSALYLCASSLERYGDTQYFGPGTRLTVL.

The rearrangement links TRBV7-9 to TRBJ1-5; D is ambiguous. Deletions cut 5 bases from V and 5 bases from J, with 10 bases between. There are 13 residues in the CDR3. Germline CDR1 reads SEHNR; CDR2 reads FQNEAQ (reference sequence). CDR3 nucleotide sequence: TGTGCCAGCAGCGCCAATTCAGATCAGCCCCAGCATTTT. Translating gives CASSANSDQPQHF.

The chain combines TRBV4-2 with TRBJ2-5, with TRBD2 identical over 10 bases. Trimming removed 4 bases from V and 5 bases from J; junction bases left unmatched: 10. The CDR3 totals 16 residues. Germline V gives CDR1 LGHNA, CDR2 YNFKEQ. DNA of the CDR3: TGTGCCAGCAGCCCGGGGCTAGCGGGAGTTGATGAGACCCAGTACTTC. Its translation: CASSPGLAGVDETQYF.

The rearrangement joins TRBV5-1 to TRBJ1-1; D remains unclear. This CDR3 has 14 amino acids. The germline V and J ends were trimmed by 4 bases and 1 base, with 11 bases remaining between them. Germline loops: CDR1 SGHRS, CDR2 YFSETQ. The CDR3 DNA is TGCGCCAGCAGCGCTGGGAGAGGGAACACTGAAGCTTTCTTT. Translation gives CASSAGRGNTEAFF.

This chain joins TRBV2 and TRBJ1-3; D remains ambiguous. V dropped 7 bases and J dropped 4 bases, with 17 bases sitting between them. Germline V CDR1 and CDR2: SNHLY, FYNNEI. This CDR3 has 15 residues. As DNA, the CDR3 is TGTGCCAGCATTAACGGGGAGGGCCGGGGAAACACCATATATTTT. Residues: CASINGEGRGNTIYF.

This chain uses TRBV18 with TRBJ2-5; 9 nucleotides match TRBD1. The J segment lost 0 bases and the V segment lost 8 bases, leaving 7 bases of the junction unmatched. The CDR3 is 15 amino acids. Germline loops: CDR1 KGHSH, CDR2 LQKENI. The CDR3 nucleotides read TGTGCCAGCACTCGGACAGGGGCATACCAAGAGACCCAGTACTTC. Translated: CASTRTGAYQETQYF.

The chain has TRBV15 and TRBJ2-2; TRBD2 aligns across 8 bases. The CDR3 length is 16 residues. Germline CDR1 and CDR2: LNHNV and YYDKDF (reference sequence). Trimming removed 7 bases from V and 2 bases from J; junction bases left unmatched: 9. The CDR3 DNA follows: TGTGCCACCACCCCGAGCGGGGGCGGTAACACCGGGGAGCTGTTTTTT. This codes for CATTPSGGGNTGELFF.